This T cell receptor (beta chain) was recorded in a study of CD8 T cells in ankylosing spondylitis. Study results and limitations: Earlier reports found some motif variants in synovial fluid and blood in reactive arthritis. A TCR beta motif of 7 to 9 highly homologous variants seemed to mark ankylosing spondylitis blood.

By quantitative 5'-RACE with molecular barcodes, the TCR beta libraries were made. TCRdb re-derived calls from the 5' RACE reads in MiXCR, one entry per CDR3 protein. The sample yields 800,000 to 900,000 distinct CDR3 sequences, about 11% seen once. CDR1 and CDR2 from the germline V gene are MNHEY and SMNVEV (reference sequence). The ends were cut back, 8 bases at V and 0 bases at J, with 16 bases in the middle. The CDR3 totals 15 residues. Worth noting for this clonotype: Its antigen remains unidentified.

The gene calls are TRBV27 and TRBJ2-5; TRBD2 is a possible D gene (6 bases). Sample: blood, either unsorted or a sorted T cell fraction (not recorded which). The TCR originated in a male donor with ankylosing spondylitis. The CDR3 DNA reads TGTGCCAGCTGCCCCCTGGGGAGGTACCAAGAGACCCAGTACTTC. Translation: CASCPLGRYQETQYF.